Each of the 18 T cell receptor beta chains below was sequenced from the same sample in a study of T cell responses to AZD1222 COVID-19 vaccine. Here immunoSEQ multiplex PCR was the method, and the copy in TCRdb shows in-frame clones only, minus some. The sample has 140,000 to 150,000 clones, about 92% seen once. Sequences were derived from peripheral blood, sampled after recovery from COVID-19. The origin of the receptors is an adult who had recovered from COVID-19.

The chain carries TRBV12-3 or TRBV12-4 and TRBJ1-2, with D perhaps matching TRBD1 (5 bases). The CDR3 consists of 13 residues. V shed 6 bases and J shed 5 bases, with 13 bases lying between them. CDR3 coding DNA: TGTGCCAGCAGCCGGGACGGAAGATATGGCTACACCTTC. Encoded protein: CASSRDGRYGYTF.

The genes are TRBV24-1 and TRBJ2-1; 11 bases map to TRBD1. The CDR3 contains 15 residues. V lost 5 bases, J lost 3 bases, and 2 bases stayed unmatched. Germline lookup yields CDR1 KGHDR and CDR2 SFDVKD. The chain's CDR3 is CATSGTGGSYNEQFF. The DNA of the CDR3 is TGTGCCACCAGTGGGACAGGGGGCAGCTACAATGAGCAGTTCTTC.

V gene TRBV7-9 combines with J gene TRBJ2-1; D may be TRBD1 (5 bases). The germline CDR1 and CDR2 sequences are SEHNR and FQNEAQ (reference sequence). The V and J ends lost 5 bases and 4 bases respectively, with 6 bases between them. The CDR3 has 12 amino acids. The DNA of the CDR3 is TGTGCCAGCAGCCGACAGTACAATGAGCAGTTCTTC. As protein: CASSRQYNEQFF. Drawing the rest from reference TRBV7-9 and TRBJ2-1, the complete variable domain is DTGVSQNPRHKITKRGQNVTFRCDPISEHNRLYWYRQTLGQGPEFLTYFQNEAQLEKSRLLSDRFSAERPKGSFSTLEIQRTEQGDSAMYLCASSRQYNEQFFGPGTRLTVL.

The genes are TRBV18 and TRBJ1-4, with D perhaps TRBD1 (6 bases). This CDR3 spans 18 amino acids. V was shortened by 1 base and J by 0 bases, with 15 bases between the two germline ends. Germline V lookup: CDR1 KGHSH, CDR2 LQKENI. In DNA, the CDR3 is TGTGCCAGCTCACCACGGACTATTAGGGGGGCAACTAATGAAAAACTGTTTTTT. Residues: CASSPRTIRGATNEKLFF.

V is TRBV18 and J is TRBJ1-6; D is perhaps TRBD1 (5 bases). CDR1 KGHSH and CDR2 LQKENI come from the germline V gene. The CDR3 loop spans 14 amino acids. V was clipped by 0 bases and J by 8 bases, with 8 bases between them. CDR3 in amino acids: CASSPPVGDSPLHF. The CDR3 DNA reads as TGTGCCAGCTCACCACCAGTGGGGGATTCACCCCTCCACTTT.

The genes are TRBV4-1 and TRBJ2-1, with D unclear. Germline CDR1 and CDR2: MGHRA and YSYEKL. Trimming shortened V by 5 bases and J by 5 bases, and 16 bases separated the two germline ends. The CDR3 covers 15 residues. CDR3: CASSSHWASNNEQFF. The CDR3 DNA sequence: TGCGCCAGCAGCTCCCATTGGGCCAGCAACAATGAGCAGTTCTTC.

V gene TRBV19 combines with J gene TRBJ1-1; D perhaps matches TRBD1 (6 bases). V gave up 10 bases and J gave up 4 bases, with 16 bases separating them. The V gene's germline CDR1 is LNHDA and CDR2 SQIVND (reference sequence). The length of the CDR3 is 13 residues. CDR3 sequence reads: CATDEGGATEAFF. CDR3 nucleotides: TGTGCCACCGATGAAGGGGGTGCCACTGAAGCTTTCTTT.

CDR3 protein: CASSQGFDQETQYF. The DNA of the CDR3 is TGTGCCAGCAGCCAAGGGTTTGACCAAGAGACCCAGTACTTC. The chain uses TRBV3-1 (or the pseudogene TRBV3-2) and TRBJ2-5; no definite D call. CDR3 length: 14 amino acids. Germline V gene lookup returns CDR1 LGHDT and CDR2 YNNKEL (reference sequence). V dropped 1 base and J dropped 0 bases, with 6 bases sitting between them.

The genes are TRBV20-1 and TRBJ1-1, with D perhaps TRBD1 (6 bases). The CDR3 has 13 residues. The germline CDR1 and CDR2 sequences are DFQATT and SNEGSKA (reference sequence). The germline V and J ends were trimmed by 4 bases and 1 base, with 10 bases remaining between them. CDR3 nucleotides: TGCAGTGCTACTGAGGGGGGGAACACTGAAGCTTTCTTT. The encoded protein is CSATEGGNTEAFF.

V is TRBV5-1 and J is TRBJ2-7; perhaps TRBD1 as D (6 bases). Trimming took 4 bases from V and 5 from J, leaving 16 bases between them. This CDR3 comprises 14 residues. In germline, CDR1 is SGHRS, CDR2 YFSETQ. CDR3 coding DNA: TGCGCCAGCAGCCCCCGGGACACGTTACACGAGCAGTACTTC. It yields the protein CASSPRDTLHEQYF.

Notes on this clone: At the DNA level, this CDR3 is encoded by other sequences in the same sample as well. V usage is TRBV5-1 and J usage is TRBJ2-2; TRBD1 agrees at 11 bases. Unmatched junction bases numbered 2, after V lost 4 bases and J lost 6 bases. Germline CDR1 SGHRS, CDR2 YFSETQ. CDR3 length: 14 residues. The CDR3 nucleotides are TGCGCCAGCAGCAGGGACAGGGGGGCCGGGGAGCTGTTTTTT. Encoded protein: CASSRDRGAGELFF.

The J gene is TRBJ2-3, the V gene TRBV25-1; TRBD2 matches at 10 bases. Trimming at V came to 6 bases and at J to 0 bases, leaving 6 bases not matched to a gene. Germline V gene lookup returns CDR1 MGHDK and CDR2 SYGVNS. The CDR3 has 16 residues. CDR3 loop: CASRPRTSGSTDTQYF. CDR3 bases: TGTGCCAGCAGGCCCCGGACTAGCGGCAGCACAGATACGCAGTATTTT.

The chain joins TRBV6-6 to TRBJ2-1; no firm D call. Trimming removed 0 bases from V and 7 bases from J, with 7 bases in between. Germline assignment: CDR1 MNHNY and CDR2 SVGAGI (reference sequence). There are 13 residues in the CDR3. CDR3 DNA sequence: TGTGCCAGCAGTTACTCGAATGGAAATGAGCAGTTCTTC. Protein sequence: CASSYSNGNEQFF.

This clone was found a few times. This chain connects TRBV6-6 to TRBJ2-2; 9 nucleotides agree with TRBD2. Germline V gene sequence: CDR1 MNHNY, CDR2 SVGAGI (reference sequence). This CDR3 comprises 16 residues. Trimming at V came to 2 bases and at J to 5 bases, leaving 6 bases not matched to a gene. The CDR3 spells CASSYDAGGGTGELFF. The CDR3 region has the DNA TGTGCCAGCAGTTACGATGCGGGAGGGGGGACCGGGGAGCTGTTTTTT.

V and J are TRBV12-5 and TRBJ1-5, with 7 positions matching TRBD1. The CDR3 is 18 amino acids. J was trimmed by 3 bases and V by 11 bases; bases with no gene match: 22. CDR1 is LGHNT, CDR2 FRNRAP, per germline. This chain's CDR3 is CAGPPRWGTEDDNQPQHF. For the CDR3, the DNA is TGTGCTGGACCACCTAGATGGGGGACAGAAGATGACAATCAGCCCCAGCATTTT.

This chain connects TRBV7-8 to TRBJ2-3; D call uncertain. This CDR3 has 17 residues. V lost 2 bases to trimming and J lost 1 base, with 16 bases between them. Germline values: CDR1 SGHVS, CDR2 FQNEAQ. CDR3 residues: CASSLSSAAPRTDTQYF. CDR3 coding DNA: TGTGCCAGCAGCTTATCATCGGCAGCCCCTCGCACAGATACGCAGTATTTT.

The CDR3 loop reads CASIHQGDRNYGYTF. In DNA form, the CDR3 reads TGTGCCAGCATTCACCAGGGTGACCGTAACTATGGCTACACCTTC. The J gene is TRBJ1-2, the V gene TRBV6-5; maybe TRBD1 (5 bases). The length of the CDR3 is 15 residues. Deletions cut 7 bases from V and 1 base from J, with 16 bases between. CDR1 and CDR2 (germline): MNHEY, SVGAGI.

This clone was seen a few times. The chain employs TRBV6-5 and TRBJ2-7; TRBD2 matches 8 bases. V trimming: 8 bases; J trimming: 0 bases; junction bases outside the gene matches: 6. The CDR3 covers 14 residues. Germline CDR1 is MNHEY and CDR2 is SVGAGI. CDR3 in DNA: TGTGCCAGCTCGGCGGGGGGAGGCTCCTACGAGCAGTACTTC. This codes for CASSAGGGSYEQYF.